This T cell receptor (beta chain) was recorded in a study of blood T cell repertoires in COVID-19. Study as a whole: PBMCs, B-cell-depleted T cells, or T cells were the source of the cDNA or gDNA that made up the material.

The CDR3 extends over 15 amino acids. V lost 3 bases, J lost 4 bases, and 12 bases lay in between. CDR1 is SNHLY, CDR2 FYNNEI, per germline. Generated by immunoSEQ multiplex PCR, the TCRdb table keeps only in-frame clones and is missing some. The data contain approximately 120,000 clones, less than 85% of them singletons. The chain uses TRBV2 and TRBJ2-2; weak D call: TRBD2 (6 bases). This TCR came from a human donor in a cohort sampled during active or convalescent COVID-19. The sample was peripheral blood. This chain's CDR3 is CASSEWSSVTGELFF. In DNA, the CDR3 is TGTGCCAGCAGTGAGTGGTCTAGCGTCACCGGGGAGCTGTTTTTT.